This T cell receptor beta chain comes out of a study of early T cells in non-severe SARS-CoV-2 infection. Whole-study context: Sequencing of bulk RNA from unsorted whole blood was done, without chain pairing. Whole-study findings and limits: CD4 and private specificities were missed by VDJdb matching, which favored anti-spike CD8 responses.

Unique molecular identifiers were affixed to single, distinct cDNA molecules. MiXCR was run by TCRdb on the 5' RACE reads, yielding one entry per CDR3 protein. The table has some 45,000 distinct CDR3 sequences, roughly 6.2% seen once. This clonotype has ten or more counts. Its antigen is unknown. Trimming took 0 bases from V and 6 from J, leaving 17 bases between them. Per the germline V gene, CDR1 is KGHSH and CDR2 is LQKENI. The length of the CDR3 is 17 residues. The chain uses TRBV18 and TRBJ2-2; D gene ambiguous. The sequence came from an adult who was a healthcare worker with PCR-confirmed SARS-CoV-2 infection or an uninfected control (not recorded which). The sequenced sample was whole blood, obtained at baseline. CDR3 residues: CASSPPRLSLTAGELFF. As DNA, the CDR3 is TGTGCCAGCTCACCACCGAGGCTTTCCCTTACGGCCGGGGAGCTGTTTTTT. Drawing the rest from reference TRBV18 and TRBJ2-2, the complete variable domain is NAGVMQNPRHLVRRRGQEARLRCSPMKGHSHVYWYRQLPEEGLKFMVYLQKENIIDESGMPKERFSAEFPKEGPSILRIQQVVRGDSAAYFCASSPPRLSLTAGELFFGEGSRLTVL.